Sequencing of this TCR beta chain was carried out in a study of graft-versus-host responses after intestinal transplantation. Germline-derived CDR1 and CDR2 are LNHDA and SQIVND (reference sequence). Between the trimmed V and J ends, which lost 5 bases and 4 bases, there was a span of 9 bases. The CDR3 covers 12 residues. Repertoires were generated with immunoSEQ multiplex PCR, while TCRdb's copy carries only in-frame clones and drops some. The table includes some 46,000 clones, 85% to 95% detected once. The genes are TRBV19 and TRBJ2-7; weak D call: TRBD1 (5 bases). Sample: PBMCs, taken about 120 weeks after a first intestinal transplant, on the day of a second. The clonotype comes from a human patient who received an intestinal transplant, so some T cells may come from the graft donor. The chain's CDR3 is CASSYGQYEQYF. CDR3 nucleotides: TGTGCCAGTAGTTACGGACAATACGAGCAGTACTTC.